One and the same sample provided the 24 T cell receptor beta chains below, sequenced in a study of OX40 agonist ivuxolimab in advanced cancers. Some clones are missing from TCRdb's copy, which holds only in-frame ones; the method was immunoSEQ multiplex PCR. Of around 68,000 clones listed, 86% are singletons. The sequences come from CD4+ or CD8+ T cells sorted from blood, collected in a trial of the OX40 agonist ivuxolimab. The receptors shown here come from an adult with an advanced solid tumor such as melanoma, head and neck, liver or kidney cancer.

The genes are TRBV7-3 and TRBJ1-2, with 7 bases lining up with TRBD1. The CDR3 length is 13 residues. The junction had 8 bases not matched to a gene; V was cut back by 4 bases and J by 9 bases. Germline V gives CDR1 SGHTA, CDR2 FQGTGA. In nucleotides, the CDR3 is TGTGCCAGCAGCTCAGGGGGAGGTGGAAGCTACACCTTC. This codes for CASSSGGGGSYTF.

The J gene is TRBJ2-3, the V gene TRBV27, with D maybe TRBD2 (6 bases). Trimming cost V 0 bases and J 8 bases, with 15 bases left between them. This CDR3 spans 15 amino acids. The V gene's germline CDR1 is MNHEY and CDR2 SMNVEV (reference sequence). CDR3: CASSLSLANRGTQYF. The CDR3 DNA follows: TGTGCCAGCAGTTTATCCCTAGCGAATAGGGGTACGCAGTATTTT.

V usage is TRBV21-1 and J usage is TRBJ1-1. TRBV21-1 represents a pseudogene. The CDR3 loop spans 15 amino acids. The CDR3 coding sequence is TGTGCCAGCAGCAGTCGGACCGATATGAACACTGAAGCTTTCTTT. This translates into CASSSRTDMNTEAFF.

The chain combines TRBV28 with TRBJ1-5; D not resolved. V was clipped by 2 bases and J by 6 bases, with 11 bases between them. The CDR3 is made up of 14 amino acids. Germline CDR1 MDHEN, CDR2 SYDVKM. The CDR3 loop reads CASSLGGGRQPQHF. In DNA, the CDR3 is TGTGCCAGCAGTTTAGGCGGCGGGCGTCAGCCCCAGCATTTT.

J is TRBJ2-3 and V is TRBV5-1; 8 nucleotides align to TRBD1. This CDR3 comprises 15 residues. V shed 1 base, J shed 8 bases, and the junction held 9 bases outside the gene matches. The germline V gene encodes CDR1 SGHRS and CDR2 YFSETQ. CDR3 nucleotides: TGCGCCAGCAGCTTGAATTCAGGGGGCGAAGGTACGCAGTATTTT. Residues: CASSLNSGGEGTQYF. The variable domain in full, with the rest retrieved from reference TRBV5-1 and TRBJ2-3, is KAGVTQTPRYLIKTRGQQVTLSCSPISGHRSVSWYQQTPGQGLQFLFEYFSETQRNKGNFPGRFSGRQFSNSRSEMNVSTLELGDSALYLCASSLNSGGEGTQYFGPGTRLTVL.

The chain has TRBV6-5 and TRBJ2-7, with 8 bases aligning to TRBD2. The J segment lost 4 bases and the V segment lost 7 bases, leaving 12 bases of the junction unmatched. Germline CDR1 reads MNHEY; CDR2 reads SVGAGI. The length of the CDR3 is 15 residues. The CDR3 protein is CASTPLADHKYEQYF. The CDR3 nucleotides are TGTGCCAGCACCCCACTAGCGGATCACAAATACGAGCAGTACTTC.

The V and J genes are TRBV29-1 and TRBJ1-2, with D uncertain. Trimming took 1 base from V and 2 from J, leaving 2 bases between them. Germline CDR1 reads SQVTM; CDR2 reads ANQGSEA. The CDR3 is 11 amino acids. CDR3 coding DNA: TGCAGCGTTGAAGTGAACTATGGCTACACCTTC. Translating it yields CSVEVNYGYTF.

The rearrangement joins TRBV5-1 to TRBJ2-5; perhaps TRBD1 as D (5 bases). The germline V gene has CDR1 SGHRS and CDR2 YFSETQ. This CDR3 has 14 amino acids. The V gene lost 7 bases and the J gene lost 4 bases, with 17 bases spanning the gap. The CDR3 loop reads CASALRRQGETQYF. CDR3 in DNA: TGCGCCAGCGCCCTCCGGCGGCAGGGAGAGACCCAGTACTTC.

In its sample, this clone was seen once. The chain uses TRBV11-2 and TRBJ2-5, with 9 nucleotides matching TRBD1. This CDR3 is built from 16 residues. Germline CDR1 is SGHAT and CDR2 is FQNNGV. V lost 2 bases, J lost 1 base, and 5 bases stayed unmatched. This CDR3 is CASSLNRGRTQETQYF. As DNA, the CDR3 is TGTGCCAGCAGCTTAAACAGGGGGCGAACCCAAGAGACCCAGTACTTC. Looking up the rest from reference TRBV11-2 and TRBJ2-5 gives the full variable domain: EAGVAQSPRYKIIEKRQSVAFWCNPISGHATLYWYQQILGQGPKLLIQFQNNGVVDDSQLPKDRFSAERLKGVDSTLKIQPAKLEDSAVYLCASSLNRGRTQETQYFGPGTRLLVL.

This chain joins TRBV9 and TRBJ2-7; a possible D gene is TRBD2 (6 bases). In germline, CDR1 is SGDLS, CDR2 YYNGEE. The V and J ends lost 0 bases and 3 bases respectively, with 7 bases between them. The CDR3 runs 13 residues. The chain's CDR3 is CASSVEEGYEQYF. CDR3 DNA sequence: TGTGCCAGCAGCGTAGAGGAGGGCTACGAGCAGTACTTC.

CDR3 nucleotide sequence: TGTGCCAGCAGCTTAGGACTAGACTACCAAGAGACCCAGTACTTC. Protein sequence: CASSLGLDYQETQYF. The V call is TRBV11-3, the J call TRBJ2-5; maybe TRBD2 (6 bases). This CDR3 contains 15 residues. CDR1 and CDR2 from the germline V gene are SGHNT and YENEEA. Trimming removed 1 base at V and 0 bases at J, with 9 bases between.

The chain has TRBV6-5 and TRBJ2-3, with 11 bases lining up with TRBD2. From germline, CDR1 is MNHEY and CDR2 SVGAGI. The CDR3 loop spans 15 amino acids. V was pared by 7 bases and J by 6 bases, with 9 bases of the junction left unmatched. The CDR3 DNA follows: TGTGCCAGCAAGGATGCGGCTAGCGGGAGGGATACGCAGTATTTT. Translation gives CASKDAASGRDTQYF.

The chain is built from TRBV19 and TRBJ2-5, with TRBD2 matching 7 bases. V gave up 1 base and J gave up 5 bases; unmatched junction bases: 4. This CDR3 has 14 residues. The germline V gene encodes CDR1 LNHDA and CDR2 SQIVND (reference sequence). CDR3 protein: CASSIGRELETQYF. CDR3 sequence (DNA): TGTGCCAGTAGTATAGGGCGGGAGTTGGAGACCCAGTACTTC.

V is TRBV7-9 and J is TRBJ2-3; 8 bases are a match to TRBD2. This CDR3 is 15 amino acids long. J was trimmed by 0 bases and V by 6 bases; bases with no gene match: 5. Germline CDR1 reads SEHNR; CDR2 reads FQNEAQ (reference sequence). The CDR3: CASRAGGASTDTQYF. CDR3 DNA: TGTGCCAGCAGGGCCGGGGGGGCTAGCACAGATACGCAGTATTTT.

This chain connects TRBV19 to TRBJ2-3; unclear D gene. This CDR3 has 16 residues. Trimming took off 1 base at V and 4 bases at J, with 15 bases between the two ends. Germline-derived CDR1 and CDR2 are LNHDA and SQIVND (reference sequence). DNA of the CDR3: TGTGCCAGTAGTATAGTTGGAGCCATGGCACCAGATACGCAGTATTTT. Its protein is CASSIVGAMAPDTQYF.

The J gene is TRBJ1-1, the V gene TRBV19, with D unclear. The CDR3 runs to 13 residues. Germline CDR1 and CDR2: LNHDA and SQIVND (reference sequence). The V and J ends lost 7 bases and 1 base respectively, with 10 bases between them. The CDR3 DNA sequence: TGTGCCAGTAATGACTTACCGAACACTGAAGCTTTCTTT. Its protein is CASNDLPNTEAFF.

The rearrangement links TRBV11-2 to TRBJ2-7; D perhaps matches TRBD1 (6 bases). V lost 5 bases to trimming and J lost 2 bases, with 16 bases between them. The germline CDR1 and CDR2 sequences are SGHAT and FQNNGV. CDR3 length: 15 amino acids. The chain's CDR3 is CASSGGWTSTYEQYF. DNA of the CDR3: TGTGCCAGCAGCGGGGGCTGGACCTCAACCTACGAGCAGTACTTC.

The chain couples TRBV14 to TRBJ1-4; 7 positions match TRBD1. This CDR3 contains 16 residues. CDR1 is SGHDN and CDR2 is FVKESK in the germline V gene. Trimming took 4 bases from V and 7 from J; bases not matched to a gene: 12. The DNA for the CDR3 is TGTGCCAGCAGCCTCCGAAATCGACAGGGAGGTGAAAAACTGTTTTTT. It codes for CASSLRNRQGGEKLFF.

The CDR3 reads CASSLAQGAGSYEQYF. Written as DNA, the CDR3 is TGTGCCAGCAGCTTAGCTCAAGGGGCAGGGAGTTACGAGCAGTACTTC. The gene calls are TRBV7-2 and TRBJ2-7, with D perhaps TRBD1 or TRBD2 (5 bases each). The CDR3 spans 16 residues. Trimming took off 0 bases at V and 4 bases at J, with 16 bases between the two ends. Germline assignment: CDR1 SGHTA and CDR2 FQGNSA. The whole variable domain, remainder taken from reference TRBV7-2 and TRBJ2-7, is GAGVSQSPSNKVTEKGKDVELRCDPISGHTALYWYRQSLGQGLEFLIYFQGNSAPDKSGLPSDRFSAERTGGSVSTLTIQRTQQEDSAVYLCASSLAQGAGSYEQYFGPGTRLTVT.

The chain uses TRBV6-6 and TRBJ1-1; D gene unclear. Trimming shortened V by 6 bases and J by 2 bases, and 7 bases separated the two germline ends. The CDR3 loop spans 12 amino acids. CDR1 is MNHNY and CDR2 is SVGAGI in the germline V gene (reference sequence). Here the CDR3 reads CASRQDNTEAFF. In nucleotides, the CDR3 is TGTGCCAGCAGGCAGGATAACACTGAAGCTTTCTTT.

The CDR3 sequence is CASSISGGNTYNEQFF. The CDR3 DNA reads as TGTGCCAGTAGTATATCGGGGGGTAACACCTACAATGAGCAGTTCTTC. The gene calls are TRBV19 and TRBJ2-1; 7 bases fit TRBD2. V shed 2 bases and J 2 bases; nucleotides not matched to a gene: 6. There are 16 residues in the CDR3. Germline V gene lookup returns CDR1 LNHDA and CDR2 SQIVND (reference sequence).

This chain links TRBV28 with TRBJ1-5, with D possibly being TRBD1 (5 bases). Germline V gene data show CDR1 as MDHEN and CDR2 as SYDVKM. V lost 4 bases and J lost 2, with 15 bases in between. CDR3 length: 16 amino acids. The CDR3 here is CASSSTREEGNQPQHF. CDR3 in DNA: TGTGCCAGCAGTTCGACCAGGGAGGAAGGCAATCAGCCCCAGCATTTT.

This chain links TRBV7-8 with TRBJ2-2; TRBD2 matches 10 bases. This CDR3 has 16 amino acids. CDR1 is SGHVS, CDR2 FQNEAQ, per germline. J was trimmed by 9 bases and V by 2 bases; bases with no gene match: 9. The CDR3 nucleotides are TGTGCCAGCAGCTTACAGGCTAGCGGGAGTTACCGGGAGCTGTTTTTT. Its translation is CASSLQASGSYRELFF.

The rearrangement links TRBV23-1 to TRBJ2-7; D remains unclear. TRBV23-1 is an ORF; its function is uncertain. Trimming took 7 bases from V and 1 from J, leaving 14 bases between them. CDR3 size: 14 residues. The CDR3 region is CASTPWTYSYEQYF. CDR3 nucleotides: TGCGCCAGCACCCCCTGGACCTATTCCTACGAGCAGTACTTC.